The TCR beta chain under discussion was sequenced for a study of graft-versus-host responses after intestinal transplantation. At the level of the study: Transplantation in recipients was multivisceral, liver-intestinal, or isolated intestinal. Tacrolimus and steroids were given for two to four years to all recipients after anti-thymocyte globulin induction.

Note on this clone: Its antigen is still unknown.

This CDR3 has 14 residues. Trimming removed 2 bases at V and 8 bases at J, with 16 bases between. The germline V gene has CDR1 MNHNS and CDR2 SASEGT. General observations from the study: GvH clones were identified in recipient marrow, with some first appearing in ileum or blood.

Sequencing was performed with immunoSEQ multiplex PCR; in TCRdb, only in-frame clones are kept and a portion is missing. Of more than 95,000 clones listed, about 90% are singletons. The sequence derives from a human donor who received an intestinal transplant. The chain combines TRBV6-1 with TRBJ2-7, with D perhaps TRBD1 or TRBD2 (5 bases each). The material was unstimulated CD4+ T cells sorted from spleen or lymph node cells, obtained before intestinal transplant. CDR3 DNA sequence: TGTGCCAGCAGTGAACAGGGACCCTCTACGAAGCAGTACTTC. Protein sequence: CASSEQGPSTKQYF.